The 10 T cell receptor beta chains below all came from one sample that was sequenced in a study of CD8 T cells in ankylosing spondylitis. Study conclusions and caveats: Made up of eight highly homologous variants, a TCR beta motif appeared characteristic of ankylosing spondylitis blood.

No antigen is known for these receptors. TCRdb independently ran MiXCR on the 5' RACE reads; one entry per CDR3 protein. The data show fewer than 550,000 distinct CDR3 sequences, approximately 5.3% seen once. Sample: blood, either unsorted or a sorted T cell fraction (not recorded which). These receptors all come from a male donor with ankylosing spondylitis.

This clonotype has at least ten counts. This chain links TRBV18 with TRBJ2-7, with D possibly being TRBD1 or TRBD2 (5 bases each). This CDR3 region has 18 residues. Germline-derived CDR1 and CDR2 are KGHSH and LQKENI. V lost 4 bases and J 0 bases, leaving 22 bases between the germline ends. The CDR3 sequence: CASSLTVPSRDGSYEQYF. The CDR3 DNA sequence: TGTGCCAGCTCACTAACGGTCCCCTCCCGGGACGGCTCCTACGAGCAGTACTTC.

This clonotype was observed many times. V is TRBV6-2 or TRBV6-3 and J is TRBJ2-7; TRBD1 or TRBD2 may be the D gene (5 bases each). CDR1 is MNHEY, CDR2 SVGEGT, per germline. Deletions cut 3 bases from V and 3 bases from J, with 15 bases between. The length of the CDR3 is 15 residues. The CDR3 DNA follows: TGTGCCAGCAGTTATGGAATGTCAGGGAGCTACGAGCAGTACTTC. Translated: CASSYGMSGSYEQYF.

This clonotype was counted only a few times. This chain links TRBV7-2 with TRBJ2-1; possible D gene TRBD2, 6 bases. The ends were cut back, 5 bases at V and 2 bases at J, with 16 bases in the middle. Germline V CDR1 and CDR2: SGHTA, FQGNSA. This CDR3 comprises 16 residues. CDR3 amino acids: CASSQRGTPTYNEQFF. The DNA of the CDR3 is TGTGCCAGCAGCCAAAGAGGGACTCCTACCTACAATGAGCAGTTCTTC. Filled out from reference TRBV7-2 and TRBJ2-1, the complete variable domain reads GAGVSQSPSNKVTEKGKDVELRCDPISGHTALYWYRQSLGQGLEFLIYFQGNSAPDKSGLPSDRFSAERTGGSVSTLTIQRTQQEDSAVYLCASSQRGTPTYNEQFFGPGTRLTVL.

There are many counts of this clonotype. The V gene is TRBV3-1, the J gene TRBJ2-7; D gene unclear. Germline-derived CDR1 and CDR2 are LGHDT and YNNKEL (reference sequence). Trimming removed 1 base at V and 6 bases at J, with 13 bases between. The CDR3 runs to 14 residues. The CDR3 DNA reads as TGTGCCAGCAGCCAAGCGGTCTGGGGTAGCGAGCAGTACTTC. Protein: CASSQAVWGSEQYF.

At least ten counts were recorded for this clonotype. This CDR3 is CASSVSRGGDGYTF. The CDR3 nucleotides read TGTGCCAGCAGTGTGTCCCGCGGGGGCGATGGCTACACCTTC. The chain recombines TRBV27 with TRBJ1-2; possible D gene TRBD1, 6 bases. The CDR3 sequence is 14 residues long. Trimming left V 5 bases short and J 6 bases short, with 16 bases between. The germline gives CDR1 MNHEY, CDR2 SMNVEV (reference sequence).

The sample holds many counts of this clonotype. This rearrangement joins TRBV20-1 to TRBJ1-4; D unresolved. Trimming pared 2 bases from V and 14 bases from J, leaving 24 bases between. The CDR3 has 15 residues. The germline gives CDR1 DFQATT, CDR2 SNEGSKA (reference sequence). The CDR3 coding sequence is TGCAGTGCTAGAAATGCGGGCAGTACCAAAGGAGGGCTGTTTTTT. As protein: CSARNAGSTKGGLFF.

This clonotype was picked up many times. CDR3 protein: CASSYGTSLQETQYF. The DNA for the CDR3 is TGCGCCAGCAGCTATGGGACGTCCCTCCAAGAGACCCAGTACTTC. J is TRBJ2-5 and V is TRBV5-1, with D possibly called TRBD1 or TRBD2 (5 bases each). The CDR3 totals 15 residues. CDR1 is SGHRS, CDR2 YFSETQ, per germline. The V and J ends lost 3 bases and 1 base respectively, with 13 bases between them.

This chain's CDR3 is CASSPTANTQYF. The DNA for the CDR3 is TGTGCCAGCAGTCCGACTGCGAATACGCAGTATTTT. The genes are TRBV7-2 and TRBJ2-3; D remains ambiguous. The germline gives CDR1 SGHTA, CDR2 FQGNSA. V was clipped by 6 bases and J by 7 bases, with 11 bases between them. This CDR3 is 12 amino acids long.

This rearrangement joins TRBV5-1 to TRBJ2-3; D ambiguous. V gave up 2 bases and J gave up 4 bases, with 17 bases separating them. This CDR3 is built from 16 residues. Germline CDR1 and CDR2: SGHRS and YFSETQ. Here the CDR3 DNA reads TGCGCCAGCAGCTTAGAGGCCGGAGTGCTCGCAGATACGCAGTATTTT. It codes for CASSLEAGVLADTQYF.

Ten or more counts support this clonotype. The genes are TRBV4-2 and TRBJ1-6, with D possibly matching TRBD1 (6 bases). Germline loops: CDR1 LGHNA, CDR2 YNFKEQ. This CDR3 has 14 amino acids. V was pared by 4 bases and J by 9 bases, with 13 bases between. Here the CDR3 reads CASSRQGTGSPLHF. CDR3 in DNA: TGTGCCAGCAGCCGCCAGGGGACCGGTTCACCCCTCCACTTT.